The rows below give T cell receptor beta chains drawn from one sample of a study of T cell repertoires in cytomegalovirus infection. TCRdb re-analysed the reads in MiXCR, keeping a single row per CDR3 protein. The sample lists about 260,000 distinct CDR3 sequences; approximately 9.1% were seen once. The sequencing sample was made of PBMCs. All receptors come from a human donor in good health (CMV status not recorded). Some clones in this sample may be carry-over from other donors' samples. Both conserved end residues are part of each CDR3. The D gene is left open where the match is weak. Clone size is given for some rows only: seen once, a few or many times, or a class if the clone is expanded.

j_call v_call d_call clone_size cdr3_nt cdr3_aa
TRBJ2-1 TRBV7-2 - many TGTGCCAGCAGCATGGACGGGAGAGCCTACAATGAGCAGTTCTTC CASSMDGRAYNEQFF
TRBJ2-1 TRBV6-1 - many TGTGCCAGCAGTGAGACAGATGGAGATAGTAATGAGCAGTTCTTC CASSETDGDSNEQFF
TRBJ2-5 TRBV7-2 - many TGTGCCAGCAGCGCCGGACAGTGGCAAGAGACCCAGTACTTC CASSAGQWQETQYF
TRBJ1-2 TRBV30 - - TGTGCTTTGAACGGACCTGGGTATGGCTACACCTTC CALNGPGYGYTF
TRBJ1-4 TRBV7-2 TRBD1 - TGTGCCAGCAGCTTAGCCCAGACAGGGAATGAAAAACTGTTTTTT CASSLAQTGNEKLFF
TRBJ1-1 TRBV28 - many TGTGCCGCAACAGGGACCACTGAAGCTTTCTTT CAATGTTEAFF
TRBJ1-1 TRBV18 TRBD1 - TGTGCCAGCTCACAGAAACCGGGACAGGGGTCGAGGTACACTGAAGCTTTCTTT CASSQKPGQGSRYTEAFF
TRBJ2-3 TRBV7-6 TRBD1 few TGTGCCAGCAGCCAACCGGGACAGGGGACAGATACGCAGTATTTT CASSQPGQGTDTQYF
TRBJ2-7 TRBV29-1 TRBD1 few TGCAGCGTTGTAACCGGGACAGGAACCTACGAGCAGTACTTC CSVVTGTGTYEQYF
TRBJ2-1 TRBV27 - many TGTGCCAGCAGTTCAGGGCCATTCTACAATGAGCAGTTCTTC CASSSGPFYNEQFF
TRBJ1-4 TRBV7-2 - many TGTGCCAGCAGCTTAACCCCGGGTGTGGTTAGACTGTTTTTT CASSLTPGVVRLFF
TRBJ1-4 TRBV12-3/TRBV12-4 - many TGTGCCAGCAGTCCGCAAGAACGAGTCAAAAAACTGTTTTTT CASSPQERVKKLFF
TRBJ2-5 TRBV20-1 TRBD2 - TGCAGTGCTGGAGCGGGGGGCCAAGAGACCCAGTACTTC CSAGAGGQETQYF
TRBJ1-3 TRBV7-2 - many TGTGCCAGCAGCCCCGAAGGGGCCTCTGGAAACACCATATATTTT CASSPEGASGNTIYF
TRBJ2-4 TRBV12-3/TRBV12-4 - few TGTGCCAGCAGCCCGTGGGGGGGGGGCCTTGTTGCCAAAAACATTCAGTACTTC CASSPWGGGLVAKNIQYF
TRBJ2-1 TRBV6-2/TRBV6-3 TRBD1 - TGTGCCAGCAGCCAAGCCGGGACAGTCAACAATGAGCAGTTCTTC CASSQAGTVNNEQFF
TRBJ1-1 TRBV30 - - TGTGCCTGGAGTGACCTGGTGGACACTGAAGCTTTCTTT CAWSDLVDTEAFF
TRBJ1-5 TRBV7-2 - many TGTGCCAGCAGCTTATGGGAATCCGATAGCAATCAGCCCCAGCATTTT CASSLWESDSNQPQHF
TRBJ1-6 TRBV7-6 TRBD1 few TGTGCCAGCAGCTTAGTCCCCGACAGGGGGGATTCACCCCTCCACTTT CASSLVPDRGDSPLHF
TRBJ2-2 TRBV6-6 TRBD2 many TGTGCCAGCAGGCCTACTAGCGGGAGGGCGAACACCGGGGAGCTGTTTTTT CASRPTSGRANTGELFF
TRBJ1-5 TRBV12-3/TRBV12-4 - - TGTGCCAGCAGTTTTTGGTCGCAGGGCGGTCAGCCCCAGCATTTT CASSFWSQGGQPQHF
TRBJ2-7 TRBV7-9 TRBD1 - TGTGCCAGCAACCTCACACGACAGGGCTACGAGCAGTACTTC CASNLTRQGYEQYF
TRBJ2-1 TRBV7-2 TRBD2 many TGTGCCAGCAGCTTAATAGCGGGAGGGTACAATGAGCAGTTCTTC CASSLIAGGYNEQFF
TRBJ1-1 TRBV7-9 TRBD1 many TGTGCCAGCAGCTTAGATGGGACAGGGAGGGAAAAAGCTTTCTTT CASSLDGTGREKAFF
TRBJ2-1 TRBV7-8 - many TGTGCCAGCAGCCTCGTAGGGACTTCCGAGGCCCATGAGCAGTTCTTC CASSLVGTSEAHEQFF
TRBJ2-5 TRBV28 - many TGTGCCAGCACCCCTGGGGGCAACCAAGAGACCCAGTACTTC CASTPGGNQETQYF
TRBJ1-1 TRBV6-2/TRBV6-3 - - TGTGCCGGCAGGTCCAGGGGTTGGAACACTGAAGCTTTCTTT CAGRSRGWNTEAFF
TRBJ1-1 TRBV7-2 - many TGTGCCAGCAGCCATATAGGGACTGAAGCTTTCTTT CASSHIGTEAFF
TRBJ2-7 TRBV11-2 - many TGTGCCAGCAGCTCTCCAGGGAAATCGGGGAACGAGCAGTACTTC CASSSPGKSGNEQYF
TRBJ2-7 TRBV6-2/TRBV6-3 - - TGTGCCAGCAGTTACTTCAGGGGTGAGCAGTACTTC CASSYFRGEQYF
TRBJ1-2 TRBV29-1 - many TGCAGCGTTGGAAGTAACTATGGCTACACCTTC CSVGSNYGYTF
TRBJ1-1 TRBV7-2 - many TGTGCCAGCAGCTTAGACCGGTTAGTCCGCTCCGGAACTGAAGCTTTCTTT CASSLDRLVRSGTEAFF
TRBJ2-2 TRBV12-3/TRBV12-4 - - TGTGCCAGCAGGCCCCCCACGGGGAACACCGGGGAGCTGTTTTTT CASRPPTGNTGELFF
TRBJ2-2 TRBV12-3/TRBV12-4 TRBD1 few TGTGCCAGCAGTCCCGGACAGGGGCTAGGCGGGGAGCTGTTTTTT CASSPGQGLGGELFF
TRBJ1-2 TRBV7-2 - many TGTGCCAGCAGCTCAGCAGGGGAGGGCTATGGCTACACCTTC CASSSAGEGYGYTF
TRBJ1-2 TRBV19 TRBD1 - TGTGCCAGTAGTATCCCAGGGGGGAGCTACACCTTC CASSIPGGSYTF
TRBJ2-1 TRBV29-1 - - TGCAGCGTTCGAACTTCCAATGAGCAGTTCTTC CSVRTSNEQFF
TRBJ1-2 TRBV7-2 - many TGTGCCAGCAGCTCCTACACCCTACCGGGTGGCTACACCTTC CASSSYTLPGGYTF
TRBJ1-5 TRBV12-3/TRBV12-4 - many TGTGCCAGCACCACAGGGACCCAGCCCCAGCATTTT CASTTGTQPQHF
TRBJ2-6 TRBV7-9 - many TGTGCCAGCAGCTTCCCCGGGACGGCTATCTCTGGGGCCAACGTCCTGACTTTC CASSFPGTAISGANVLTF
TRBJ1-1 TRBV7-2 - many TGTGCCAGCAGCTTAGAAACTGAAGCTTTCTTT CASSLETEAFF
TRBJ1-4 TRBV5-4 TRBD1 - TGTGCCAGCAGCTTCGGTCTGACAGGGCAAGAAAAACTGTTTTTT CASSFGLTGQEKLFF
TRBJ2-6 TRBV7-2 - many TGTGCCAGCAGTCTACAGGGTCGGTCTGGGGCCAACGTCCTGACTTTC CASSLQGRSGANVLTF
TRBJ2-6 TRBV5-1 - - TGCGCCAGCAGCCTGGATGGGGGCGCTGGGGCCAACGTCCTGACTTTC CASSLDGGAGANVLTF
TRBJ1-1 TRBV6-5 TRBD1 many TGTGCCAGCAGGAGGACAGGGGGTCCCTCTGCGAACACTGAAGCTTTCTTT CASRRTGGPSANTEAFF
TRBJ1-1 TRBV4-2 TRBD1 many TGTGCCAGCAGCCAGATAACAGGGGGCGAAACTGAAGCTTTCTTT CASSQITGGETEAFF
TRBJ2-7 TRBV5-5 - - TGTGCCAGCAGCTTTTTCTCGGAGTCCTACGAGCAGTACTTC CASSFFSESYEQYF
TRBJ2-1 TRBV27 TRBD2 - TGTGCCAGCAGTTGGGACAGGGGCCGACCGGGACTAGCGGGACAAGAGCAGTTCTTC CASSWDRGRPGLAGQEQFF
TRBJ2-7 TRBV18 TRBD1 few TGTGCCAGCTCACCACCCGGGACAGGGGACGAGCAGTACTTC CASSPPGTGDEQYF
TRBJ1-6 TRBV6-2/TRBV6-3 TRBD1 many TGTGCCAGCAGTCCTCTGGGCGGGACAGGAGATTCACCCCTCCACTTT CASSPLGGTGDSPLHF
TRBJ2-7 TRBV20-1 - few TGCAGTGCTCCAAGACCCGGGAGCTCCTACGAGCAGTACTTC CSAPRPGSSYEQYF
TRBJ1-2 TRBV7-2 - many TGTGCCAGCAGCCCCGGACATCTCAACTATGGCTACACCTTC CASSPGHLNYGYTF
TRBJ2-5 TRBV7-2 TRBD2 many TGTGCCAGCAGCATCGGGACTAGCGCTTGGCAAGAGACCCAGTACTTC CASSIGTSAWQETQYF